Below, one TCR beta chain is given with its context. Antigen specificity is unknown. Per sample, no less than 5.5 micrograms of total RNA were extracted. With a J-beta primer mix and a sample-barcoded 5' primer, a second PCR ran about 7 to 12 cycles. TCRdb re-called the 5' RACE reads through MiXCR, storing one row per CDR3 protein. Of about 1,000,000 distinct CDR3 sequences in the sample, under 45% were seen once. The sample comes from a study of blood T cells in healthy people across ages. Turning to the study itself: Template switching picked up about one barcoded beta molecule for each two T cells. Study-level findings and limits: The authors considered diversity estimates from one million T cells to be underestimates.

In germline, CDR1 is LGHDT, CDR2 YNNKEL (reference sequence). Trimming stripped 1 base from V and 11 bases from J, with 13 bases between. The CDR3 is made up of 13 amino acids. This clonotype originated in a woman aged 55-69 years in good health. Sequences were obtained from blood. The rearrangement joins TRBV3-1 to TRBJ2-3; D not resolved. The CDR3 DNA reads as TGTGCCAGCAGCCAAGTGGACGGGTGGGGGCAGTATTTT. Residues: CASSQVDGWGQYF.